This record looks at one TCR beta chain sequence and its context. The data derive from a study of control samples from healthy donors and cancer patients. Assay: immunoSEQ multiplex PCR; the TCRdb copy retains only in-frame clones and omits some. The sample carries 200,000 or so clones, about 94% recorded once. Germline values: CDR1 MDHEN, CDR2 SYDVKM. The CDR3 length is 13 residues. The V gene lost 3 bases and the J gene lost 4 bases, with 10 bases spanning the gap. Material for sequencing was blood. This TCR derives from a man aged 45-65 years in good health. This chain uses TRBV28 with TRBJ2-7; D possibly uses TRBD1 or TRBD2 (6 bases each). CDR3 sequence reads: CASSFGGQYEQYV. The DNA of the CDR3 is TGTGCCAGCAGTTTTGGGGGGCAGTACGAGCAGTACGTC.